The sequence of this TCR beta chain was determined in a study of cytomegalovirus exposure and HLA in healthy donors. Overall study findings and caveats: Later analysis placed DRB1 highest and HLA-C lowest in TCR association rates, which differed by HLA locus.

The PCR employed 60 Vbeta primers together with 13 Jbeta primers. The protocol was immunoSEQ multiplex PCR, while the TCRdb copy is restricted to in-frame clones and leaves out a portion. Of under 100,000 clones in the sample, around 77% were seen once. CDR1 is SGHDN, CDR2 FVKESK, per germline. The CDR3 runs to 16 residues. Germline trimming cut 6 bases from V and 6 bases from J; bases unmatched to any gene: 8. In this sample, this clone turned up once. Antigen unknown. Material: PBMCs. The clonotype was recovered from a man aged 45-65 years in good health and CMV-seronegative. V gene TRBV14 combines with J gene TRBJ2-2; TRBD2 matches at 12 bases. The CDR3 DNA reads TGTGCCAGCAGTGATTTGTGGACTAGCGGGGCCGGGGAGCTGTTTTTT. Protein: CASSDLWTSGAGELFF.